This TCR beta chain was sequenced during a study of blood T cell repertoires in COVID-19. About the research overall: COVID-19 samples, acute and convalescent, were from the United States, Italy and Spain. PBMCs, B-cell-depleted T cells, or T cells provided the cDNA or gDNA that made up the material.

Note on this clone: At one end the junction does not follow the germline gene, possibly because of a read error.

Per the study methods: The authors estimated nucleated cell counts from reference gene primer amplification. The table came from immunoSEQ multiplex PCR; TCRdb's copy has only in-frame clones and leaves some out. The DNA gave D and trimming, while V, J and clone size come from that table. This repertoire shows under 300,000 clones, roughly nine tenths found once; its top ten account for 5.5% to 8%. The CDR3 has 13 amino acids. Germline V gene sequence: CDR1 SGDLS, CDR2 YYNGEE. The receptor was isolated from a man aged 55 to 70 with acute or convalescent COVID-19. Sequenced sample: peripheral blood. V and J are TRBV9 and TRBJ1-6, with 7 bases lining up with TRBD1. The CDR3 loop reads CRQGGSYNSPLHF. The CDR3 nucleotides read TGCAGACAGGGAGGCTCCTATAATTCACCCCTCCACTTT.